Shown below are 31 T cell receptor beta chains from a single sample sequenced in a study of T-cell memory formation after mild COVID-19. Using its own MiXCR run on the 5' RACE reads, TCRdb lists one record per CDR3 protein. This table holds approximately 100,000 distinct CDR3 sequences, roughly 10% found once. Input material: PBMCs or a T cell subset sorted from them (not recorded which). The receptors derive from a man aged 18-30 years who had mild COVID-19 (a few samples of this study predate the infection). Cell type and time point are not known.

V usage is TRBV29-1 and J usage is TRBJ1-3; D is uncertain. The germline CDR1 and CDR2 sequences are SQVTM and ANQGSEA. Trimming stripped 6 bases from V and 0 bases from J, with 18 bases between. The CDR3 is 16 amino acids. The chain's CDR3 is CSVGGRAGSSGNTIYF. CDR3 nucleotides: TGCAGCGTGGGAGGCCGGGCCGGTTCCTCTGGAAACACCATATATTTT.

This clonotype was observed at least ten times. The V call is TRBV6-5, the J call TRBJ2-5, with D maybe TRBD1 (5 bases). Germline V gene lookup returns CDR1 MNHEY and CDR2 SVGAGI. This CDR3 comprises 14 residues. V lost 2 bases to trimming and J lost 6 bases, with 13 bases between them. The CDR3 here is CASSYRQGGKTQYF. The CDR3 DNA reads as TGTGCCAGCAGTTACCGCCAGGGTGGAAAGACCCAGTACTTC.

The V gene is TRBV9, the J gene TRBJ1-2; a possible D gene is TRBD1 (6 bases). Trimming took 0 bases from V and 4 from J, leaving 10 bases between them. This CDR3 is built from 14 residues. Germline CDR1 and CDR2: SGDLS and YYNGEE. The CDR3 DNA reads TGTGCCAGCAGCGTAGAAGGACAGCGCTATGGCTACACCTTC. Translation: CASSVEGQRYGYTF.

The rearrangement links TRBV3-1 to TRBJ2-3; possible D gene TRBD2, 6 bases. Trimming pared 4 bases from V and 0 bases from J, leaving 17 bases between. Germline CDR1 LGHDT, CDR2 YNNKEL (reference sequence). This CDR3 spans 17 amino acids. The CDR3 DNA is TGTGCCAGCAGCCTCTTCCCGGGACTTTTTAGCACAGATACGCAGTATTTT. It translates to CASSLFPGLFSTDTQYF.

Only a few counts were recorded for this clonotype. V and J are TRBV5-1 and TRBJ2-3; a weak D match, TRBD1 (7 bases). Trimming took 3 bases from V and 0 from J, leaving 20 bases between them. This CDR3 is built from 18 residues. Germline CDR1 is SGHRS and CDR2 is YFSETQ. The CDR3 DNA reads TGCGCCAGCAGCTCGACAGGAGGGACAGAACTGAGCACAGATACGCAGTATTTT. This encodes CASSSTGGTELSTDTQYF.

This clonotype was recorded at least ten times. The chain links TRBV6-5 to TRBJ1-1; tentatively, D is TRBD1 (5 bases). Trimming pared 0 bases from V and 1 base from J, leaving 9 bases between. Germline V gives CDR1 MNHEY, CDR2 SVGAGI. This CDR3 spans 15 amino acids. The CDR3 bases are TGTGCCAGCAGTTACTCTGGACACCAGAACACTGAAGCTTTCTTT. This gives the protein CASSYSGHQNTEAFF.

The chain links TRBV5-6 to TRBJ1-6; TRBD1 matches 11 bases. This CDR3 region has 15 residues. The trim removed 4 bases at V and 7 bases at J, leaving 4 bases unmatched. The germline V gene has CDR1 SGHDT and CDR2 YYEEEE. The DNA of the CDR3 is TGTGCCAGCAGCGGACAGGGGGCTAAAAATTCACCCCTCCACTTT. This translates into CASSGQGAKNSPLHF.

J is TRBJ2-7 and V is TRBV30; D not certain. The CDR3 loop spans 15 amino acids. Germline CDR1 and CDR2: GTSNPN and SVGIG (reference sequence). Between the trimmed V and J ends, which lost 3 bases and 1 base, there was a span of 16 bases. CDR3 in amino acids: CAWSRTSFRSYEQYF. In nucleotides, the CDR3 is TGTGCCTGGAGCCGCACGTCTTTCCGGTCCTACGAGCAGTACTTC.

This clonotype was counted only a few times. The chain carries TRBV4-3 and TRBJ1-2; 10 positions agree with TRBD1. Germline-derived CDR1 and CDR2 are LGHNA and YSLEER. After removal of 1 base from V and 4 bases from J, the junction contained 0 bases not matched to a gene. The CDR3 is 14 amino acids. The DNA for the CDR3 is TGCGCCAGCAGCCAAGGGACAGGGGGCTATGGCTACACCTTC. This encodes CASSQGTGGYGYTF.

This chain's CDR3 is CASTGHRTYEQYV. DNA for the CDR3: TGTGCCAGCACCGGACATCGGACCTACGAGCAGTACGTC. The chain couples TRBV6-6 to TRBJ2-7, with D perhaps TRBD1 (5 bases). The CDR3 totals 13 residues. CDR1 and CDR2 from the germline V gene are MNHNY and SVGAGI (reference sequence). Trimming removed 7 bases at V and 2 bases at J, with 12 bases between.

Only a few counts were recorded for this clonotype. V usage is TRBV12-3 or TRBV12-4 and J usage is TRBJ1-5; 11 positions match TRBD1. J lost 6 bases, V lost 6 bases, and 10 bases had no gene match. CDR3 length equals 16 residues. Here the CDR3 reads CASSQGQGGYFQPQHF. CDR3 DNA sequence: TGTGCCAGCAGCCAGGGACAGGGGGGTTATTTTCAGCCCCAGCATTTT.

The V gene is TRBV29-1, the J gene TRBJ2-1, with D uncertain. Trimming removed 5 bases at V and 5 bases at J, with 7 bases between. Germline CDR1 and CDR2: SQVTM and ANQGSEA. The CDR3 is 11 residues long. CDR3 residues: CSVRGDNEQFF. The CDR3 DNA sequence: TGCAGCGTTCGAGGTGACAATGAGCAGTTCTTC.

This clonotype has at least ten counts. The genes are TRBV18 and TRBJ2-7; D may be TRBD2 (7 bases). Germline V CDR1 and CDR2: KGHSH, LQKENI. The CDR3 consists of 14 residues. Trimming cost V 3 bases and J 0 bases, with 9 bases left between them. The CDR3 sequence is CASSPGGHSYEQYF. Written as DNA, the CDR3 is TGTGCCAGCTCACCCGGGGGGCACTCCTACGAGCAGTACTTC.

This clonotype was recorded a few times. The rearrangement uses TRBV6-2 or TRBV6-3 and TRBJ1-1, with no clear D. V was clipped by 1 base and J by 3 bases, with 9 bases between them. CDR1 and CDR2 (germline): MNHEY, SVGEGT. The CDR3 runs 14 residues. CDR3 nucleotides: TGTGCCAGCAGTTACTTGGGGAGCTACACTGAAGCTTTCTTT. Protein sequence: CASSYLGSYTEAFF.

Here the CDR3 reads CASSAGSEQYV. Here the CDR3 DNA reads TGTGCCAGCAGTGCAGGGAGCGAGCAGTACGTC. The J gene is TRBJ2-7, the V gene TRBV6-2 or TRBV6-3; D possibly uses TRBD1 or TRBD2 (5 bases each). The CDR3 consists of 11 residues. From germline, CDR1 is MNHEY and CDR2 SVGEGT. V was clipped by 5 bases and J by 6 bases, with 8 bases between them.

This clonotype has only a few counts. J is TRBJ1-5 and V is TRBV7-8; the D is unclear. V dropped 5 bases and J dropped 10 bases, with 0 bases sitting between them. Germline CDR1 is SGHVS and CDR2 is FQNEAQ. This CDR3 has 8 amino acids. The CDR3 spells CASSPQHF. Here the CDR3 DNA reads TGTGCCAGCAGCCCCCAGCATTTT.

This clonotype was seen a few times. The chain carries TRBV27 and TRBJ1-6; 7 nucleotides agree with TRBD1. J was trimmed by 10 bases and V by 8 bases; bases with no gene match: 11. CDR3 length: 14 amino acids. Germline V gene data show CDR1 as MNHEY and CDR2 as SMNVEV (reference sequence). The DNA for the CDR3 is TGTGCCAGCTGCTTCTGGGGACAGTCATCACCCCTCCACTTT. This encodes CASCFWGQSSPLHF.

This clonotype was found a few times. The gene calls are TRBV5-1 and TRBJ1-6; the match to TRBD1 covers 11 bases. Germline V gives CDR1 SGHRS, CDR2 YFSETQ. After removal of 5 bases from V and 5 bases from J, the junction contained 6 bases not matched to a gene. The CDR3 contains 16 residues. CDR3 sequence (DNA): TGCGCCAGCAGTCATGGACAGGGGGCGAATAATTCACCCCTCCACTTT. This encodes CASSHGQGANNSPLHF. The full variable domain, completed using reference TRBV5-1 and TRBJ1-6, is KAGVTQTPRYLIKTRGQQVTLSCSPISGHRSVSWYQQTPGQGLQFLFEYFSETQRNKGNFPGRFSGRQFSNSRSEMNVSTLELGDSALYLCASSHGQGANNSPLHFGNGTRLTVT.

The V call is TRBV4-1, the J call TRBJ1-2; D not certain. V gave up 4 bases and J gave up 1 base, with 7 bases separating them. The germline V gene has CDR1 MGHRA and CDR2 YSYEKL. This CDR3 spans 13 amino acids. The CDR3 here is CASSLDNNYGYTF. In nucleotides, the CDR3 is TGCGCCAGCAGCCTAGACAATAACTATGGCTACACCTTC.

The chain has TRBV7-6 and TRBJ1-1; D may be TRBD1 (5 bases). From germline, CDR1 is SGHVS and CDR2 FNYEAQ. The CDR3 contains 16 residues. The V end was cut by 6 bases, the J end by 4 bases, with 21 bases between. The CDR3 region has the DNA TGTGCCAGCAGGTCTCTGGGACCTCAAGGTGGCACTGAAGCTTTCTTT. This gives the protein CASRSLGPQGGTEAFF.

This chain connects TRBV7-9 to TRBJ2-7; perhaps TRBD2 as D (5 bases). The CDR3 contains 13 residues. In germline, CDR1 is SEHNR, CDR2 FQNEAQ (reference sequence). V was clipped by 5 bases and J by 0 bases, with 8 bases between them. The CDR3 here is CASSGENSYEQYV. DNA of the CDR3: TGTGCCAGCAGCGGGGAGAACTCCTACGAGCAGTACGTC.

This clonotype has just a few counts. The CDR3 nucleotides are TGTGCCAGCAGCCCCGGGGGGGGACCTGGAAACACCATATATTTT. Translated, it gives CASSPGGGPGNTIYF. The chain is built from TRBV7-6 and TRBJ1-3; tentatively, D is TRBD1 (5 bases). From germline, CDR1 is SGHVS and CDR2 FNYEAQ. This CDR3 has 15 residues. Trimming took 5 bases from V and 2 from J, leaving 13 bases between them.

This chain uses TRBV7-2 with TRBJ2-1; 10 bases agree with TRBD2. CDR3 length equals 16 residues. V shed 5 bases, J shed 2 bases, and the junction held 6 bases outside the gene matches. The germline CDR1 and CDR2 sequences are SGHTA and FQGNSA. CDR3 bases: TGTGCCAGCAGCGAAACGCTAGCGGGGGCCTACAATGAGCAGTTCTTC. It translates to CASSETLAGAYNEQFF.

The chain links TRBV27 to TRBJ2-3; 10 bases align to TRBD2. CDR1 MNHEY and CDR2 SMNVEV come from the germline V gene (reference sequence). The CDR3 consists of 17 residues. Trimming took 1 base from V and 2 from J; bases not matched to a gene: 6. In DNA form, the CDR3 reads TGTGCCAGCAGTTTATTGGCTAGCGGGGGTCCCACAGATACGCAGTATTTT. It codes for CASSLLASGGPTDTQYF.

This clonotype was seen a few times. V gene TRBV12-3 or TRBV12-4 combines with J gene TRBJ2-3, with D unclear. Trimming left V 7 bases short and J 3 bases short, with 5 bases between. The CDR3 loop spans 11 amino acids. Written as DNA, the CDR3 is TGTGCCAGCACGAGGACAGATACGCAGTATTTT. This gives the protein CASTRTDTQYF.

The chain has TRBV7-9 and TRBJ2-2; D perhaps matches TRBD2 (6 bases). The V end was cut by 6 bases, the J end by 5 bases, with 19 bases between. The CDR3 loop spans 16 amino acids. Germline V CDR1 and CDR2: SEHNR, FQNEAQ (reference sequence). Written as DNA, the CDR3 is TGTGCCAGCAGGGAGACTAGGACTCTAGGGACCGGGGAGCTGTTTTTT. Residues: CASRETRTLGTGELFF.

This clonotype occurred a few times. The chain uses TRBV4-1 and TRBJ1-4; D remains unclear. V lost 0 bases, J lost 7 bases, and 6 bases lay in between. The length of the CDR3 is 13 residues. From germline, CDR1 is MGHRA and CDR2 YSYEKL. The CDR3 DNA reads TGCGCCAGCAGCCAAGAAAGGGTTGAAAAACTGTTTTTT. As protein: CASSQERVEKLFF.

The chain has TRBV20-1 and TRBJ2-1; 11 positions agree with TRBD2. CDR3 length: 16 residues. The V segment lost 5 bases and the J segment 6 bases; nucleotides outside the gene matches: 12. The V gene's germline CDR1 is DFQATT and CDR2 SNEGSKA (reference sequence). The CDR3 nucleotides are TGCAGTGCTGCAATACTAGCGGGGGCCACCCCCAATGAGCAGTTCTTC. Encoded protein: CSAAILAGATPNEQFF.

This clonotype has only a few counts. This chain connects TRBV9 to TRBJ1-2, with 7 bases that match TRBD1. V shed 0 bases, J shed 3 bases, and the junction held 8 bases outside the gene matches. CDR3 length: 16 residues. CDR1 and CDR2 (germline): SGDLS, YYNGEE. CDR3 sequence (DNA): TGTGCCAGCAGCGTAGAGGGGGCTCCGGGTTACTATGGCTACACCTTC. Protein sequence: CASSVEGAPGYYGYTF.

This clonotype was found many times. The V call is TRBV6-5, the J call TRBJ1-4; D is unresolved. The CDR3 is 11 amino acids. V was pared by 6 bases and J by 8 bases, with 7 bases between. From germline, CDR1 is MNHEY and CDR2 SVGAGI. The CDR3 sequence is CASRGGEKLFF. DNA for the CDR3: TGTGCCAGCAGAGGAGGCGAAAAACTGTTTTTT.

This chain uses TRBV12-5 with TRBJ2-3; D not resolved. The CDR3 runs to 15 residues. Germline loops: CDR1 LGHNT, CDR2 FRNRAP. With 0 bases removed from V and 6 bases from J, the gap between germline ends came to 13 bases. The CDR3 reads CASGLVGGLRDTQYF. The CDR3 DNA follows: TGTGCTAGTGGTTTGGTCGGCGGCCTAAGGGATACGCAGTATTTT.